The next 5 T cell receptor beta chains were all read from a single sample in a study of blood T cell repertoires in COVID-19. Repertoires were generated with immunoSEQ multiplex PCR, while TCRdb's copy carries only in-frame clones and drops some. The table has some 260,000 clones, 87% seen once; the top ten hold just under 6.5%. Source material: PBMCs or T cells enriched from blood (not recorded which). The receptors were sampled from a woman aged 25 to 45 with acute COVID-19.

The chain recombines TRBV5-6 with TRBJ2-4; 10 bases line up with TRBD2. CDR3 size: 14 residues. V shed 3 bases, J shed 5 bases, and the junction held 2 bases outside the gene matches. Germline CDR1 reads SGHDT; CDR2 reads YYEEEE. The CDR3 protein is CASSWTSGENIQYF. For the CDR3, the DNA is TGTGCCAGCAGCTGGACTAGCGGAGAAAACATTCAGTACTTC. Combining the CDR3 with reference TRBV5-6 and TRBJ2-4 gives the whole variable domain DAGVTQSPTHLIKTRGQQVTLRCSPKSGHDTVSWYQQALGQGPQFIFQYYEEEERQRGNFPDRFSGHQFPNYSSELNVNALLLGDSALYLCASSWTSGENIQYFGAGTRLSVL.

The chain employs TRBV6-2 or TRBV6-3 and TRBJ2-5; D might be TRBD2 (6 bases). The CDR3 runs 16 residues. The germline V and J ends were trimmed by 2 bases and 0 bases, with 13 bases remaining between them. In germline, CDR1 is MNHEY, CDR2 SVGEGT. DNA for the CDR3: TGTGCCAGCAGTTACGAACTAGCCGGGTACCAAGAGACCCAGTACTTC. As protein: CASSYELAGYQETQYF.

V usage is TRBV18 and J usage is TRBJ1-1; D gene unclear. Trimming took 1 base from V and 2 from J, leaving 17 bases between them. Germline V gene data show CDR1 as KGHSH and CDR2 as LQKENI. CDR3 size: 17 residues. CDR3 residues: CASSPRRWTDFNTEAFF. In DNA form, the CDR3 reads TGTGCCAGCTCACCACGGAGGTGGACTGACTTTAACACTGAAGCTTTCTTT.

The chain employs TRBV18 and TRBJ1-4; the D gene is possibly TRBD1 (5 bases). Germline values: CDR1 KGHSH, CDR2 LQKENI. This CDR3 has 16 amino acids. Trimming left V 6 bases short and J 0 bases short, with 14 bases between. CDR3 loop: CASSVTQGPTNEKLFF. In DNA, the CDR3 is TGTGCCAGCTCCGTAACCCAGGGTCCAACTAATGAAAAACTGTTTTTT.

This clone was recorded only once. The rearrangement uses TRBV5-5 and TRBJ1-5; TRBD1 is a possible D gene (5 bases). CDR1 is SGHKS and CDR2 is YYEKEE in the germline V gene (reference sequence). The CDR3 is 12 residues long. Trimming cost V 5 bases and J 7 bases, with 10 bases left between them. CDR3: CASSSPGQPQHF. The DNA of the CDR3 is TGTGCCAGCAGTTCCCCAGGGCAGCCCCAGCATTTT.